This T cell receptor beta chain emerged from a study of molecular identifiers for immune sequencing clone quantification. Many counts were recorded for this clonotype. CDR3 size: 16 residues. The germline CDR1 and CDR2 sequences are SGDLS and YYNGEE. V shed 0 bases and J shed 1 base, with 12 bases lying between them. Methods described previously, with TCR primers listed, were used for bulk TCR libraries. TCRdb passed the PCR reads through MiXCR, listing each CDR3 protein once. The sample records 70,000 to 90,000 distinct CDR3 sequences, approximately 22% being singletons. Specimen: naive CD8+ T cells from blood, with Jurkat cell RNA spiked in. Subset: FACS-sorted CD8+CD4-CCR7+CD45RA+ naive T cells. The clonotype was recovered from a human donor in good health. Some libraries in this study had Jurkat cell RNA spiked in. The chain employs TRBV9 and TRBJ2-3; D may be TRBD2 (5 bases). CDR3: CASSVERESGTDTQYF. DNA of the CDR3: TGTGCCAGCAGCGTAGAGAGGGAAAGCGGCACAGATACGCAGTATTTT.